This T cell receptor beta chain was recorded in a study of somatic mutations in cytotoxic T cells in rheumatoid arthritis. Using immunoSEQ multiplex PCR, the repertoire was profiled, and TCRdb retains in-frame clones only, with some absent. Of 2,500 to 3,500 clones in the sample, roughly 70% are singletons; the top ten hold 13%. This CDR3 region has 16 residues. CDR1 is LGHNA and CDR2 is YSLEER in the germline V gene. The ends were cut back, 0 bases at V and 4 bases at J, with 13 bases in the middle. In its sample, this clone was seen a few times. Input material: CD8+ T cells sorted from synovial fluid. V and J are TRBV4-3 and TRBJ2-1; D is perhaps TRBD1 (7 bases). The source of this sequence is a young woman with rheumatoid arthritis. Here the CDR3 DNA reads TGCGCCAGCAGCCAAGATCCGCAGGGGGGTTACAATGAGCAGTTCTTC. Encoded protein: CASSQDPQGGYNEQFF.